A single sample is the source of the 4 T cell receptor beta chains below, sequenced in a study of blood T cell repertoires in COVID-19. Some clones are missing from TCRdb's copy, which holds only in-frame ones; the method was immunoSEQ multiplex PCR. The profile covers approximately 200,000 clones, with about 88% appearing a single time and approximately 4% taken by the ten largest. The sequencing input was PBMCs or T cells enriched from blood (not recorded which). These receptors were obtained from a woman aged 25-40 years who had been exposed to COVID-19.

V and J are TRBV9 and TRBJ2-3; D not certain. The germline CDR1 and CDR2 sequences are SGDLS and YYNGEE. The CDR3 length is 12 residues. V was shortened by 0 bases and J by 6 bases, with 5 bases between the two germline ends. Written as DNA, the CDR3 is TGTGCCAGCAGCGTAGCAGGCGATACGCAGTATTTT. Translation: CASSVAGDTQYF. The full variable domain, its missing parts supplied by reference TRBV9 and TRBJ2-3, is DSGVTQTPKHLITATGQRVTLRCSPRSGDLSVYWYQQSLDQGLQFLIQYYNGEERAKGNILERFSAQQFPDLHSELNLSSLELGDSALYFCASSVAGDTQYFGPGTRLTVL.

V usage is TRBV19 and J usage is TRBJ1-2; 11 bases match TRBD1. The CDR3 has 13 residues. The J segment lost 12 bases and the V segment lost 3 bases, leaving 6 bases of the junction unmatched. Germline CDR1 reads LNHDA; CDR2 reads SQIVND (reference sequence). CDR3 loop: CASSIEGDRGNTF. In nucleotides, the CDR3 is TGTGCCAGTAGTATCGAAGGGGACAGGGGGAACACCTTC.

The chain links TRBV5-1 to TRBJ2-5; TRBD1 might be the D (5 bases). Germline V gene lookup returns CDR1 SGHRS and CDR2 YFSETQ. CDR3 length: 16 amino acids. Trimming removed 0 bases at V and 7 bases at J, with 19 bases between. The CDR3 DNA sequence: TGCGCCAGCAGCTTGGCCACCAAGGACATTTTAAGGACCCAGTACTTC. It codes for CASSLATKDILRTQYF.

The V and J genes are TRBV28 and TRBJ1-5; D perhaps matches TRBD1 (5 bases). Looked up from germline, CDR1 is MDHEN and CDR2 is SYDVKM. Trimming took 1 base from V and 0 from J, leaving 10 bases between them. The length of the CDR3 is 16 residues. The DNA for the CDR3 is TGTGCCAGCAGTTTATCAAGGACACATAGCAATCAGCCCCAGCATTTT. The encoded protein is CASSLSRTHSNQPQHF.